This is a list of T cell receptor beta chains from one sample in a study of T cell repertoires in cytomegalovirus infection. TCRdb analysed the reads with MiXCR anew, one entry per CDR3 protein. The table records 900,000 to 950,000 distinct CDR3 sequences, under 40% of them present only once. The antigens for these receptors are not known. This specimen was cultured CD8+ T cells from PBMCs, taken from culture after CMV antigen stimulation. The receptors originated from a human donor in good health (CMV status not recorded). Some clones in this sample may be carry-over from other donors' samples. Both conserved end residues are trimmed from each CDR3. Each record gives: J gene, V gene, CDR3 protein.

TRBJ1-3 TRBV7-9 ASSPQGDTAGNTIY
TRBJ1-3 TRBV27 ASSFGGPGNTIY
TRBJ1-1 TRBV4-1 ASTPPETAPPAF
TRBJ1-1 TRBV7-9 ASSHLPRGVGTEAF
TRBJ2-3 TRBV7-9 ASSSVARGRPNTDTQY
TRBJ1-2 TRBV29-1 SVLRKTYGYT
TRBJ2-1 TRBV7-2 ASSPGDGLAVYNEQF
TRBJ1-1 TRBV20-1 SARGQLNTEAF
TRBJ1-1 TRBV7-2 ASSLEPEGFTEAF
TRBJ2-3 TRBV7-4 ASSLSPIASGSTDTQY
TRBJ1-4 TRBV12-3/TRBV12-4 ASSDGSNEKLF
TRBJ2-3 TRBV27 ASSLLGKGSTDTQY
TRBJ1-1 TRBV19 ASSTTGGQNTEAF
TRBJ1-1 TRBV7-9 ASSHEGGTEAF
TRBJ1-2 TRBV11-3 ASSLECESEGYT
TRBJ2-3 TRBV12-3/TRBV12-4 ASTSSRATQY
TRBJ2-1 TRBV27 ASSAGQGANEQF
TRBJ2-2 TRBV6-2/TRBV6-3 ASSDQGTGELF
TRBJ1-2 TRBV4-1 ASSHRTEFYGYT
TRBJ2-7 TRBV6-1 ASSADRDSWEEQY
TRBJ1-6 TRBV7-6 ASSLGPGDNSPLH
TRBJ2-1 TRBV5-1 ASRSTGRSVNEQF
TRBJ2-7 TRBV7-9 ASSSTAGTGTYEQY
TRBJ2-1 TRBV4-1 ASSHGLAGNYNEQF
TRBJ2-1 TRBV28 ASSSQGTGAYNEQF
TRBJ1-1 TRBV15 ATSNRAGEAF
TRBJ2-1 TRBV11-3 ASSLNSYEQF
TRBJ2-3 TRBV12-3/TRBV12-4 ASSLDLTAALGSTDTQY
TRBJ2-7 TRBV13 ASSPREGTDAYEQY
TRBJ1-2 TRBV27 ASRRGGALNGYT
TRBJ1-5 TRBV12-3/TRBV12-4 ASSVPGFLDQPQH
TRBJ1-5 TRBV3-1 ASSQINGLGAQPQH
TRBJ2-1 TRBV4-2 ASSQEGIGTSYNEQF
TRBJ2-1 TRBV10-3 AISELGTSGYNEQF
TRBJ2-1 TRBV12-3/TRBV12-4 ASSLGHSYNEQF
TRBJ2-7 TRBV3-1 ASSQETGSQSAYEQY
TRBJ2-5 TRBV15 ATSSGAQETQY
TRBJ2-1 TRBV6-6 ASSYSPGGSYNEQF
TRBJ1-1 TRBV5-4 ASSSMDRGDTEAF
TRBJ2-7 TRBV7-9 ASSLITSGGFVEQY
TRBJ1-1 TRBV15 ATSQTGVGTEAF
TRBJ1-1 TRBV5-4 ASSVRQSMNTEAF
TRBJ1-2 TRBV11-2 ASSPPAAPFGYT